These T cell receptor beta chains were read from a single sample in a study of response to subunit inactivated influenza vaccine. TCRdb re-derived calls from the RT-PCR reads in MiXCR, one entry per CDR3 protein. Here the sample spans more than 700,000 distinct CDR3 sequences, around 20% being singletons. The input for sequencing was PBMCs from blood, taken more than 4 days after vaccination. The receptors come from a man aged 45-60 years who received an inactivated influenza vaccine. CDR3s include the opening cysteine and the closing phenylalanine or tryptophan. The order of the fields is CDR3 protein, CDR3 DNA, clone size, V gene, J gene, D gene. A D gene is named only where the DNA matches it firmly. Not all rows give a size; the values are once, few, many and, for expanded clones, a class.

CDR3: CASTPSQGWVYEQYF
DNA: TGTGCCAGCACCCCCTCACAGGGATGGGTCTACGAGCAGTACTTC
size: many
V: TRBV12-3/TRBV12-4
J: TRBJ2-7
D: NA

CDR3: CASSQPGFNQPQHF
DNA: TGCGCCAGCAGCCAACCGGGGTTCAATCAGCCCCAGCATTTT
size: few
V: TRBV4-1
J: TRBJ1-5
D: NA

CDR3: CASSYERLNEQFF
DNA: TGTGCCAGCAGTTACGAGAGGCTGAATGAGCAGTTCTTC
size: NA
V: TRBV6-2/TRBV6-3
J: TRBJ2-1
D: NA

CDR3: CASSLAREGYTF
DNA: TGTGCCAGCAGCTTAGCCAGGGAAGGCTACACCTTC
size: few
V: TRBV7-2
J: TRBJ1-2
D: NA

CDR3: CASSQGTGQRNTIYF
DNA: TGCGCCAGCAGCCAAGGGACAGGGCAGAGAAACACCATATATTTT
size: few
V: TRBV5-1
J: TRBJ1-3
D: TRBD1

CDR3: CASSIAGTRDYEQYF
DNA: TGTGCCAGCAGCATCGCCGGGACAAGGGACTACGAGCAGTACTTC
size: many
V: TRBV7-2
J: TRBJ2-7
D: NA

CDR3: CSAIQGINEKLFF
DNA: TGCAGTGCTATCCAGGGGATAAATGAAAAACTGTTTTTT
size: NA
V: TRBV20-1
J: TRBJ1-4
D: NA

CDR3: CASSSHSTYEQYF
DNA: TGTGCCAGCAGTTCCCACAGCACCTACGAGCAGTACTTC
size: few
V: TRBV6-2/TRBV6-3
J: TRBJ2-7
D: NA

CDR3: CASSRPSTGLSTGELFF
DNA: TGTGCCAGCAGTCGGCCCTCGACGGGATTGTCCACCGGGGAGCTGTTTTTT
size: NA
V: TRBV6-2/TRBV6-3
J: TRBJ2-2
D: NA

CDR3: CSTGIGQGGSYNEQFF
DNA: TGCAGTACCGGAATTGGACAGGGGGGATCCTACAATGAGCAGTTCTTC
size: few
V: TRBV20-1
J: TRBJ2-1
D: TRBD1

CDR3: CSSVAGGYNEQFF
DNA: TGCAGTTCGGTAGCGGGGGGATACAATGAGCAGTTCTTC
size: few
V: TRBV20-1
J: TRBJ2-1
D: TRBD2

CDR3: CASSFGIRGYGYTF
DNA: TGTGCCAGCAGTTTTGGAATTCGCGGCTATGGCTACACCTTC
size: NA
V: TRBV12-3/TRBV12-4
J: TRBJ1-2
D: NA

CDR3: CASSSVVRMNTEAFF
DNA: TGTGCCAGCAGTTCGGTCGTCCGTATGAACACTGAAGCTTTCTTT
size: few
V: TRBV11-2
J: TRBJ1-1
D: NA

CDR3: CASSTQLLSSYNEQFF
DNA: TGTGCCAGCTCGACCCAGCTTCTTAGCTCCTACAATGAGCAGTTCTTC
size: few
V: TRBV27
J: TRBJ2-1
D: NA

CDR3: CASSRTGVITDTQYF
DNA: TGTGCCAGCAGCCGAACCGGGGTGATAACAGATACGCAGTATTTT
size: few
V: TRBV7-3
J: TRBJ2-3
D: NA

CDR3: CASSLLDFHNEQFF
DNA: TGTGCCAGCAGCTTACTGGACTTCCACAATGAGCAGTTCTTC
size: NA
V: TRBV7-9
J: TRBJ2-1
D: NA

CDR3: CASSVQNGRGDEKLFF
DNA: TGTGCCAGCAGCGTCCAAAATGGGAGGGGCGATGAAAAACTGTTTTTT
size: NA
V: TRBV9
J: TRBJ1-4
D: NA

CDR3: CASSPSKNEQFF
DNA: TGTGCCAGCAGCCCGTCTAAAAATGAGCAGTTCTTC
size: NA
V: TRBV7-9
J: TRBJ2-1
D: NA

CDR3: CSATSDRGNQPQHF
DNA: TGCAGTGCTACCTCGGACAGGGGCAATCAGCCCCAGCATTTT
size: few
V: TRBV20-1
J: TRBJ1-5
D: TRBD1

CDR3: CSAPDYPDYNEQFF
DNA: TGCAGTGCTCCGGACTACCCGGATTACAATGAGCAGTTCTTC
size: NA
V: TRBV20-1
J: TRBJ2-1
D: NA

CDR3: CASRRTPGQGKFF
DNA: TGTGCCAGCCGTAGGACTCCGGGACAGGGGAAGTTCTTC
size: NA
V: TRBV21-1
J: TRBJ2-1
D: NA

CDR3: CASSPRDRANTEAFF
DNA: TGTGCCAGCAGCCCCAGGGATCGGGCGAACACTGAAGCTTTCTTT
size: NA
V: TRBV5-5
J: TRBJ1-1
D: NA

CDR3: CASSEALLSSTDTQYF
DNA: TGTGCCAGCAGTGAAGCCTTGCTGTCTAGCACAGATACGCAGTATTTT
size: NA
V: TRBV2
J: TRBJ2-3
D: NA

CDR3: CASSPTTGAETQYF
DNA: TGTGCCAGCAGCCCCACTACAGGGGCAGAGACCCAGTACTTC
size: few
V: TRBV7-3
J: TRBJ2-5
D: TRBD1

CDR3: CASSLQPTGFKETQYF
DNA: TGTGCCAGCAGTTTACAGCCGACAGGGTTCAAAGAGACCCAGTACTTC
size: few
V: TRBV12-3/TRBV12-4
J: TRBJ2-5
D: TRBD1

CDR3: CASSPTGGGNEQFF
DNA: TGTGCCAGCAGTCCGACCGGGGGAGGTAATGAGCAGTTCTTC
size: few
V: TRBV28
J: TRBJ2-1
D: NA

CDR3: CSATPGTQSYEQYF
DNA: TGCAGTGCGACACCAGGGACTCAATCCTACGAGCAGTACTTC
size: NA
V: TRBV20-1
J: TRBJ2-7
D: NA

CDR3: CATSDSDTQYF
DNA: TGTGCCACCAGTGACTCAGATACGCAGTATTTT
size: many
V: TRBV24-1
J: TRBJ2-3
D: NA

CDR3: CASSLGGTGYEQYF
DNA: TGTGCCAGCAGTTTAGGCGGGACTGGCTACGAGCAGTACTTC
size: few
V: TRBV12-3/TRBV12-4
J: TRBJ2-7
D: NA

CDR3: CASSTRQDTGELFF
DNA: TGTGCCAGCAGCACCCGACAGGATACCGGGGAGCTGTTTTTT
size: few
V: TRBV7-2
J: TRBJ2-2
D: NA

CDR3: CASSKEYSNQPQHF
DNA: TGTGCCAGCAGCAAGGAGTATAGCAATCAGCCCCAGCATTTT
size: NA
V: TRBV7-2
J: TRBJ1-5
D: NA

CDR3: CASKRSGTYNEQFF
DNA: TGCGCCAGCAAGCGGAGCGGGACCTACAATGAGCAGTTCTTC
size: NA
V: TRBV10-2
J: TRBJ2-1
D: TRBD2

CDR3: CASSLQTGVYEQYF
DNA: TGTGCCAGCAGTCTGCAGACAGGGGTCTACGAGCAGTACTTC
size: NA
V: TRBV12-3/TRBV12-4
J: TRBJ2-7
D: TRBD1

CDR3: CSAPTAIGRNIQYF
DNA: TGCAGTGCTCCTACCGCCATCGGTCGGAACATTCAGTACTTC
size: few
V: TRBV20-1
J: TRBJ2-4
D: NA

CDR3: CATTTAVKYEQYF
DNA: TGCGCCACAACGACGGCAGTGAAATACGAGCAGTACTTC
size: few
V: TRBV10-2
J: TRBJ2-7
D: NA

CDR3: CASAQSHFYNEQFF
DNA: TGTGCCAGCGCCCAGTCTCATTTTTACAATGAGCAGTTCTTC
size: few
V: TRBV7-9
J: TRBJ2-1
D: NA

CDR3: CASSLFQAGANVLTF
DNA: TGTGCCAGCAGCTTATTCCAAGCCGGGGCCAACGTCCTGACTTTC
size: NA
V: TRBV7-9
J: TRBJ2-6
D: NA

CDR3: CASSQARNTEAFF
DNA: TGTGCCAGCAGCCAAGCCAGGAACACTGAAGCTTTCTTT
size: many
V: TRBV4-2
J: TRBJ1-1
D: NA

CDR3: CASSFIQTRRGTEAFF
DNA: TGTGCCAGCAGTTTCATCCAAACACGGAGGGGCACTGAAGCTTTCTTT
size: NA
V: TRBV28
J: TRBJ1-1
D: NA

CDR3: CASSLKRGYGYTF
DNA: TGCGCCAGCAGCTTGAAAAGAGGCTATGGCTACACCTTC
size: few
V: TRBV5-1
J: TRBJ1-2
D: NA

CDR3: CASTVGLRSYNEQFF
DNA: TGTGCCAGCACCGTAGGGCTACGCTCCTACAATGAGCAGTTCTTC
size: NA
V: TRBV6-1
J: TRBJ2-1
D: NA

CDR3: CASSQEKGWGSYNEQFF
DNA: TGCGCCAGCAGCCAAGAAAAAGGCTGGGGCTCCTACAATGAGCAGTTCTTC
size: few
V: TRBV4-3
J: TRBJ2-1
D: NA

CDR3: CASSPVAGAGPQHF
DNA: TGCGCCAGCAGCCCGGTGGCAGGCGCTGGGCCCCAGCATTTT
size: few
V: TRBV4-3
J: TRBJ1-5
D: NA

CDR3: CASSLRPGEEGKPHNEQFF
DNA: TGTGCCAGCAGCTTAAGGCCAGGGGAGGAGGGGAAGCCACACAATGAGCAGTTCTTC
size: NA
V: TRBV7-3
J: TRBJ2-1
D: NA

CDR3: CASMAGLSYNEQFF
DNA: TGTGCCAGCATGGCGGGCCTATCCTACAATGAGCAGTTCTTC
size: few
V: TRBV12-3/TRBV12-4
J: TRBJ2-1
D: NA

CDR3: CAISLSSGGMRINYGYTF
DNA: TGTGCCATCAGTTTATCTAGTGGAGGGATGAGAATTAACTATGGCTACACCTTC
size: NA
V: TRBV27
J: TRBJ1-2
D: NA

CDR3: CASSLPGEKLFF
DNA: TGTGCCAGCAGTTTGCCAGGAGAAAAACTGTTTTTT
size: few
V: TRBV6-5
J: TRBJ1-4
D: NA

CDR3: CSARATGGRGEKLFF
DNA: TGCAGTGCTAGGGCAACAGGGGGTAGAGGTGAAAAACTGTTTTTT
size: few
V: TRBV20-1
J: TRBJ1-4
D: TRBD1

CDR3: CASSQLLMGGYTF
DNA: TGTGCCAGCAGCCAACTCCTGATGGGTGGCTACACCTTC
size: few
V: TRBV3-1
J: TRBJ1-2
D: NA

CDR3: CSAAPLSGQETQYF
DNA: TGCAGTGCTGCCCCGCTCTCGGGGCAAGAGACCCAGTACTTC
size: NA
V: TRBV20-1
J: TRBJ2-5
D: NA

CDR3: CASSPGVGLLGREQFF
DNA: TGTGCCAGCAGCCCCGGAGTGGGACTCCTTGGGAGGGAGCAGTTCTTC
size: NA
V: TRBV7-3
J: TRBJ2-1
D: NA

CDR3: CASSQGGGGGETQYF
DNA: TGCGCCAGCAGCCAAGGTGGAGGGGGCGGAGAGACCCAGTACTTC
size: few
V: TRBV4-3
J: TRBJ2-5
D: NA

CDR3: CASSKDRGFGELFF
DNA: TGCGCCAGCAGCAAGGACAGGGGGTTCGGGGAGCTGTTTTTT
size: NA
V: TRBV5-1
J: TRBJ2-2
D: TRBD1

CDR3: CASRSGPSGGTDTQYF
DNA: TGTGCCAGCAGGTCAGGCCCTAGCGGGGGCACAGATACGCAGTATTTT
size: NA
V: TRBV5-5
J: TRBJ2-3
D: TRBD2

CDR3: CASSPLPAGDLNEQFF
DNA: TGTGCCAGCAGCCCCTTACCAGCGGGAGATCTAAATGAGCAGTTCTTC
size: NA
V: TRBV4-2
J: TRBJ2-1
D: TRBD2

CDR3: CASSLRQVYGYTF
DNA: TGTGCCAGCAGTTTAAGACAGGTGTATGGCTACACCTTC
size: few
V: TRBV12-3/TRBV12-4
J: TRBJ1-2
D: NA

CDR3: CASSQRTGLSYEQYF
DNA: TGTGCCAGCAGCCAACGGACAGGACTCTCCTACGAGCAGTACTTC
size: few
V: TRBV7-2
J: TRBJ2-7
D: TRBD1